The 18 T cell receptor beta chains below come from one sample, sequenced in a study of PD-1 blockade in classical Hodgkin lymphoma. This table comes from immunoSEQ multiplex PCR, and its TCRdb copy is limited to in-frame clones, with some not included. The sample lists more than 15,000 clones, approximately 72% occurring once. Every patient relapsed after autologous stem cell transplantation, and brentuximab vedotin exposure varied. The sequencing here drew on peripheral blood mononuclear cells (PBMCs), taken at baseline. The origin of the receptors is a human donor with classical Hodgkin lymphoma.

This clone was recorded only once. This sequence joins TRBV5-8 and TRBJ2-5, with no clear D. Germline V gene lookup returns CDR1 SGHTS and CDR2 YDEGEE. Trimming cost V 0 bases and J 1 base, with 7 bases left between them. The CDR3 is made up of 14 amino acids. For the CDR3, the DNA is TGTGCCAGCAGCTTGGGTTTCTTCCAAGAGACCCAGTACTTC. Translated, it gives CASSLGFFQETQYF.

The chain has TRBV9 and TRBJ2-5; 9 nucleotides line up with TRBD2. The length of the CDR3 is 15 residues. J lost 5 bases, V lost 6 bases, and 11 bases had no gene match. Germline assignment: CDR1 SGDLS and CDR2 YYNGEE. DNA of the CDR3: TGTGCCAGCAACCCTAGGCCTGCGGGAGGGGAGACCCAGTACTTC. Its translation is CASNPRPAGGETQYF.

The count of this clone is one. The chain has TRBV6-1 and TRBJ1-1; 8 bases are a match to TRBD1. The CDR3 has 15 residues. Trimming took 4 bases from V and 6 from J; bases not matched to a gene: 10. In germline, CDR1 is MNHNS, CDR2 SASEGT. CDR3 nucleotide sequence: TGTGCCAGCAGTGTAGGACAGGGACTTTTCGCTGAAGCTTTCTTT. It yields the protein CASSVGQGLFAEAFF.

This chain uses TRBV5-1 with TRBJ2-7; D remains unclear. CDR1 is SGHRS, CDR2 YFSETQ, per germline. Trimming left V 0 bases short and J 7 bases short, with 17 bases between. This CDR3 contains 15 residues. CDR3 DNA sequence: TGCGCCAGCAGCTTGGCGGTGTCCAACCTAGGAGAGCAGTACTTC. This translates into CASSLAVSNLGEQYF.

V is TRBV30 and J is TRBJ2-7; D is uncertain. V was trimmed by 2 bases and J by 6 bases, leaving 5 bases between them. Germline CDR1 reads GTSNPN; CDR2 reads SVGIG (reference sequence). The CDR3 runs 10 residues. The CDR3 loop reads CAWSLGEQYF. In DNA, the CDR3 is TGTGCCTGGAGTCTTGGCGAGCAGTACTTC.

This chain links TRBV5-1 with TRBJ1-2; D possibly corresponds to TRBD1 (5 bases). From germline, CDR1 is SGHRS and CDR2 YFSETQ. The CDR3 consists of 14 residues. Trimming removed 4 bases from V and 7 bases from J, with 17 bases in between. The CDR3 coding sequence is TGCGCCAGCAGCCCTACTGGGGGGGAACCTGGCTACACCTTC. Its translation: CASSPTGGEPGYTF.

The gene calls are TRBV29-1 and TRBJ1-2; perhaps TRBD1 as D (5 bases). CDR3 length equals 12 residues. CDR1 SQVTM and CDR2 ANQGSEA come from the germline V gene. V lost 4 bases, J lost 5 bases, and 11 bases lay in between. The CDR3 DNA reads TGCAGCGTTGGTGGGGGGGTTTATGGCTACACCTTC. Its protein product is CSVGGGVYGYTF. Full variable domain (rest looked up from reference TRBV29-1 and TRBJ1-2): SAVISQKPSRDICQRGTSLTIQCQVDSQVTMMFWYRQQPGQSLTLIATANQGSEATYESGFVIDKFPISRPNLTFSTLTVSNMSPEDSSIYLCSVGGGVYGYTFGSGTRLTVV.

The count of this clone is one. The chain combines TRBV9 with TRBJ2-3; 7 bases match TRBD1. This CDR3 has 17 amino acids. Germline trimming cut 3 bases from V and 2 bases from J; bases unmatched to any gene: 12. Germline V gene lookup returns CDR1 SGDLS and CDR2 YYNGEE. CDR3 amino acids: CASSALSGTATTDTQYF. In nucleotides, the CDR3 is TGTGCCAGCAGCGCCCTTTCCGGGACAGCAACCACAGATACGCAGTATTTT.

The V and J genes are TRBV30 and TRBJ2-6; possible D gene TRBD2, 5 bases. The germline V gene has CDR1 GTSNPN and CDR2 SVGIG (reference sequence). The CDR3 totals 14 residues. The CDR3 nucleotides are TGTGGCCGGGAAGAGTCAATTGGGGCCAACGTCCTGACTTTC. Encoded protein: CGREESIGANVLTF.

V gene TRBV19 combines with J gene TRBJ1-2, with 7 positions matching TRBD1. The V and J ends lost 5 bases and 8 bases, in that order; junction bases with no gene match: 14. The CDR3 sequence is 15 residues long. Germline CDR1 is LNHDA and CDR2 is SQIVND (reference sequence). CDR3 DNA sequence: TGTGCCAGTAGTCCCCAGTGGGGGGACAGTGCAGGCTACACCTTC. Encoded protein: CASSPQWGDSAGYTF.

The sample holds one count of this clone. At one end the junction does not follow the germline gene, possibly because of a read error. Other DNA sequences in this specimen translate into the identical CDR3. The J gene is TRBJ1-1, the V gene TRBV6-1; D not resolved. This CDR3 has 13 residues. CDR1 and CDR2 from the germline V gene are MNHNS and SASEGT. Written as DNA, the CDR3 is TGTGCCAGCAGTGAAGCGGGCAGGCGTGAAGCCTTCTTT. Amino acid sequence: CASSEAGRREAFF.

This clone was picked up one time. The V gene is TRBV28, the J gene TRBJ2-7; TRBD1 matches 7 bases. Germline CDR1 is MDHEN and CDR2 is SYDVKM. This CDR3 is built from 13 residues. V lost 3 bases to trimming and J lost 1 base; unmatched junction nucleotides: 0. The CDR3 bases are TGTGCCAGCAGTTTGACAGGGTCCTACGAGCAGTACTTC. Translated, it gives CASSLTGSYEQYF.

This rearrangement joins TRBV7-9 to TRBJ1-3; no clear D gene. This CDR3 has 17 residues. Trimming removed 5 bases from V and 0 bases from J, with 17 bases in between. The germline V gene has CDR1 SEHNR and CDR2 FQNEAQ (reference sequence). CDR3 region: CASSPGGSAISGNTIYF. The DNA of the CDR3 is TGTGCCAGCAGCCCTGGCGGCTCGGCCATCTCTGGAAACACCATATATTTT. The variable domain in full, with the rest retrieved from reference TRBV7-9 and TRBJ1-3, is DTGVSQNPRHKITKRGQNVTFRCDPISEHNRLYWYRQTLGQGPEFLTYFQNEAQLEKSRLLSDRFSAERPKGSFSTLEIQRTEQGDSAMYLCASSPGGSAISGNTIYFGEGSWLTVV.

This rearrangement joins TRBV7-9 to TRBJ2-1; 8 bases fit TRBD2. This CDR3 comprises 15 residues. Looked up from germline, CDR1 is SEHNR and CDR2 is FQNEAQ (reference sequence). V trimming: 2 bases; J trimming: 7 bases; junction bases outside the gene matches: 7. The CDR3 is CASSLRSGSKNEQFF. In DNA form, the CDR3 reads TGTGCCAGCAGCTTAAGGAGCGGGAGTAAAAATGAGCAGTTCTTC.

The chain employs TRBV7-8 and TRBJ2-2; D might be TRBD1 (5 bases). Per the germline V gene, CDR1 is SGHVS and CDR2 is FQNEAQ. Trimming shortened V by 4 bases and J by 4 bases, and 10 bases separated the two germline ends. The CDR3 runs to 14 residues. The CDR3 here is CASSSTVGTGELFF. CDR3 DNA sequence: TGTGCCAGCAGCTCGACAGTTGGCACCGGGGAGCTGTTTTTT. The full variable domain, its missing parts supplied by reference TRBV7-8 and TRBJ2-2, is GAGVSQSPRYKVAKRGQDVALRCDPISGHVSLFWYQQALGQGPEFLTYFQNEAQLDKSGLPSDRFFAERPEGSVSTLKIQRTQQEDSAVYLCASSSTVGTGELFFGEGSRLTVL.

In nucleotides, the CDR3 is TGCGCCAGCAGTCAAATCCGGTGCAGGACCTCCTACGAGCAGTACTTC. It codes for CASSQIRCRTSYEQYF. This chain joins TRBV23-1 and TRBJ2-7; the D is unclear. TRBV23-1 is an ORF, with its function uncertain. The CDR3 sequence is 16 residues long. Between the trimmed V and J ends, which lost 2 bases and 0 bases, there was a span of 14 bases.

This clone has a single count. The chain recombines TRBV9 with TRBJ2-3; D gene uncertain. With 3 bases removed from V and 4 bases from J, the gap between germline ends came to 3 bases. This CDR3 comprises 11 residues. Germline V gives CDR1 SGDLS, CDR2 YYNGEE. The CDR3 coding sequence is TGTGCCAGCAGCGCGTCAGATACGCAGTATTTT. It codes for CASSASDTQYF.

The CDR3 DNA sequence: TGCGCCAGCAGCCAAGATCTTCCGGGTGGCGGAAACACCATATATTTT. Translating it yields CASSQDLPGGGNTIYF. The V and J genes are TRBV4-3 and TRBJ1-3; D gene unclear. The length of the CDR3 is 16 residues. V lost 0 bases to trimming and J lost 4 bases, with 13 bases between them. Per germline, CDR1 LGHNA and CDR2 YSLEER.